Detailed here is one TCR beta chain. Its antigen remains unknown. This CDR3 region has 14 residues. Deletions cut 3 bases from V and 6 bases from J, with 12 bases between. Germline-derived CDR1 and CDR2 are SGHRS and YFSETQ. Via MiXCR, TCRdb re-called the RT-PCR reads, giving one row per CDR3 protein. The table shows hundreds of thousands of distinct CDR3 sequences, with approximately 7.7% occurring only once. This sample stems from a study of response to subunit inactivated influenza vaccine. The study's findings and limits: Each seasonal influenza vaccination, the authors suggested, recruits few new T cells.

This receptor was identified in a man between 50 and 69 years old who received an inactivated influenza vaccine. The V gene is TRBV5-1, the J gene TRBJ2-2, with TRBD1 as a possible D gene (6 bases). The sample in question was PBMCs from blood, obtained approximately 25 months after vaccination. CDR3 protein: CASSSRQESGELFF. The CDR3 DNA reads as TGCGCCAGCAGCTCTCGACAGGAATCCGGGGAGCTGTTTTTT.